This record concerns one T cell receptor beta chain sequence. Its target is unknown. The sample comes from a study of T-cell memory formation after mild COVID-19. Study in general: TCR clusters were mostly confined to one donor each. Study-level findings and limits: Clones from the second wave (peaking day 37) had unconfirmed SARS-CoV-2 specificity. Contracting CD4+ clones sat mainly in CM and EM; CD8+ in EMRA. CD4/CD8 balance held among clones contracting day 15 to 85, and later expanders leaned CD4+.

The V end was cut by 4 bases, the J end by 4 bases, with 13 bases between. Per germline, CDR1 MGHRA and CDR2 YSYEKL. This CDR3 comprises 14 residues. MiXCR, applied by TCRdb to the 5' RACE reads, yields one record per CDR3 protein. The sample yields just under 550,000 distinct CDR3 sequences, about a fifth seen once. The chain uses TRBV4-1 and TRBJ1-1; no clear D. The source is an adult woman who had mild COVID-19 (a few samples of this study predate the infection). Cell type and time point are not known. Specimen: PBMCs or a T cell subset sorted from them (not recorded which). The CDR3 reads CASSPGPGSTEAFF. The CDR3, as DNA: TGCGCCAGCAGCCCCGGTCCGGGAAGCACTGAAGCTTTCTTT.